This TCR beta chain was sequenced in a study of blood T cell repertoires in COVID-19. Clones were read by immunoSEQ multiplex PCR, and TCRdb kept only the in-frame ones, dropping some. The data hold a few hundred thousand clones, with roughly 80% observed a single time. The CDR3 sequence is 14 residues long. Looked up from germline, CDR1 is MNHEY and CDR2 is SVGAGI. Trimming removed 6 bases from V and 8 bases from J, with 14 bases in between. The sample taken for sequencing was peripheral blood. This sequence originates from a woman between 55 and 75 years old who had recovered from COVID-19. The genes are TRBV6-5 and TRBJ1-6, with TRBD1 as a possible D gene (5 bases). CDR3 protein: CASSRSGGDSPLHF. The DNA of the CDR3 is TGTGCCAGCAGCCGGAGTGGAGGGGATTCACCCCTCCACTTT.